The present TCR beta chain was sequenced within a study of cytomegalovirus exposure and HLA in healthy donors. Turning to the study itself: When 350 to 500 donors were genotyped, roughly 80% of them were found to fall in the Caucasian-associated ancestry cluster. Findings and caveats of the study: Prior analysis indicated that the majority of TCR beta V segments exhibited productivity approximately 90% or approximately 30% of the time.

Primers included in the PCR were 60 Vbeta and 13 Jbeta primers. Data came from immunoSEQ multiplex PCR; TCRdb stores just in-frame clones and leaves some out. The sample has 55,000 to 80,000 clones, less than 90% seen once. As concerns this clone: The target antigen is unknown.

The sequence was obtained from a female donor in good health and CMV-seronegative. The material sequenced was PBMCs.

CDR3 nucleotides: TGTGCCAGCAGAGGACTAGCGGGGGAGGTCACCGGGGAGCTGTTTTTT. This encodes CASRGLAGEVTGELFF. The genes are TRBV2 and TRBJ2-2; TRBD2 agrees at 13 bases. CDR1 SNHLY and CDR2 FYNNEI come from the germline V gene. CDR3 size: 16 residues. The trim removed 6 bases at V and 4 bases at J, leaving 5 bases unmatched.